This T cell receptor (beta chain) was profiled in a study of cytomegalovirus exposure and HLA in healthy donors. The germline CDR1 and CDR2 sequences are SGHTS and YDEGEE. The CDR3 is made up of 15 amino acids. Trimming pared 4 bases from V and 5 bases from J, leaving 19 bases between. Both 60 Vbeta primers and 13 Jbeta primers went into the PCR. Only in-frame clones appear in the TCRdb table, and some are missing; sequencing was by immunoSEQ multiplex PCR. This table has about 170,000 clones, roughly 80% appearing once. The source material was PBMCs. The receptor was isolated from a male donor in good health and CMV-seronegative. The chain links TRBV5-8 to TRBJ2-7, with TRBD1 as a possible D gene (7 bases). The CDR3 DNA follows: TGTGCCAGCAGCGGCCGACAGGGACTGGGACACGAGCAGTACTTC. Amino acid sequence: CASSGRQGLGHEQYF. Supplemented by reference TRBV5-8 and TRBJ2-7, the full variable domain reads EAGVTQSPTHLIKTRGQQATLRCSPISGHTSVYWYQQALGLGLQFLLWYDEGEERNRGNFPPRFSGRQFPNYSSELNVNALELEDSALYLCASSGRQGLGHEQYFGPGTRLTVT.